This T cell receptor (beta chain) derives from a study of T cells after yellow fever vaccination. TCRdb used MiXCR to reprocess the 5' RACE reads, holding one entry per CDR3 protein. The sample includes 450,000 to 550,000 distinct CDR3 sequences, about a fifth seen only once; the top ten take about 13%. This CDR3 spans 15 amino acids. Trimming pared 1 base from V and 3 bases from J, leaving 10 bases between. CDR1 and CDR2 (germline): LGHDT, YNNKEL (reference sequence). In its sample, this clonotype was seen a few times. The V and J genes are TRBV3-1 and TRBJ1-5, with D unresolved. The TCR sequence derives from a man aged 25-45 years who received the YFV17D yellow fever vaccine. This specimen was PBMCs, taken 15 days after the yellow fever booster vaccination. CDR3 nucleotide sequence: TGTGCCAGCAGCCAAGGACTGGCCAACAATCAGCCCCAGCATTTT. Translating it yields CASSQGLANNQPQHF.